This is a list of T cell receptor beta chains from one sample in a study of T-cell reconstitution after alpha-beta-depleted transplantation in children. Via MiXCR, TCRdb re-called the PCR reads, giving one row per CDR3 protein. Of some 300,000 distinct CDR3 sequences in the sample, about a tenth are singletons; the top ten hold around 7.5%. This specimen consisted of PBMCs, obtained before TCRalphabeta/CD19-depleted stem cell transplant. The receptors were gathered from a boy younger than two with acute myeloid leukemia, due to receive a stem cell transplant. Each CDR3 is given with its conserved first and last residue. The order of the fields is V gene, J gene, CDR3 protein.

TRBV12-3/TRBV12-4	TRBJ2-4	CASSGPEDIQYF
TRBV12-3/TRBV12-4	TRBJ2-2	CASSSGLATGELFF
TRBV11-2	TRBJ1-2	CASSLGPTVYGYTF
TRBV7-2	TRBJ2-5	CASSRYRDRGQETQYF
TRBV20-1	TRBJ2-7	CSAVTGGRGDEQYF
TRBV7-9	TRBJ2-3	CASTLGTTQGDTQYF
TRBV24-1	TRBJ2-2	CATSDFGRGTGELFF
TRBV12-3/TRBV12-4	TRBJ1-4	CASSLNLGWEKLFF
TRBV20-1	TRBJ2-4	CSALAGVAKNIQYF
TRBV3-1	TRBJ2-1	CASSPGTGGVNEQFF
TRBV29-1	TRBJ2-1	CSVGGWTSGSSYNEQFF
TRBV28	TRBJ2-1	CASSLGGLAGELF
TRBV6-1	TRBJ2-7	CASSLGTVAYEQYF
TRBV7-3	TRBJ2-3	CASSLTGDPQYF
TRBV7-8	TRBJ2-1	CASSPRQGPSYNEQFF
TRBV5-5	TRBJ2-2	CASSLFQGLVNTGELFF